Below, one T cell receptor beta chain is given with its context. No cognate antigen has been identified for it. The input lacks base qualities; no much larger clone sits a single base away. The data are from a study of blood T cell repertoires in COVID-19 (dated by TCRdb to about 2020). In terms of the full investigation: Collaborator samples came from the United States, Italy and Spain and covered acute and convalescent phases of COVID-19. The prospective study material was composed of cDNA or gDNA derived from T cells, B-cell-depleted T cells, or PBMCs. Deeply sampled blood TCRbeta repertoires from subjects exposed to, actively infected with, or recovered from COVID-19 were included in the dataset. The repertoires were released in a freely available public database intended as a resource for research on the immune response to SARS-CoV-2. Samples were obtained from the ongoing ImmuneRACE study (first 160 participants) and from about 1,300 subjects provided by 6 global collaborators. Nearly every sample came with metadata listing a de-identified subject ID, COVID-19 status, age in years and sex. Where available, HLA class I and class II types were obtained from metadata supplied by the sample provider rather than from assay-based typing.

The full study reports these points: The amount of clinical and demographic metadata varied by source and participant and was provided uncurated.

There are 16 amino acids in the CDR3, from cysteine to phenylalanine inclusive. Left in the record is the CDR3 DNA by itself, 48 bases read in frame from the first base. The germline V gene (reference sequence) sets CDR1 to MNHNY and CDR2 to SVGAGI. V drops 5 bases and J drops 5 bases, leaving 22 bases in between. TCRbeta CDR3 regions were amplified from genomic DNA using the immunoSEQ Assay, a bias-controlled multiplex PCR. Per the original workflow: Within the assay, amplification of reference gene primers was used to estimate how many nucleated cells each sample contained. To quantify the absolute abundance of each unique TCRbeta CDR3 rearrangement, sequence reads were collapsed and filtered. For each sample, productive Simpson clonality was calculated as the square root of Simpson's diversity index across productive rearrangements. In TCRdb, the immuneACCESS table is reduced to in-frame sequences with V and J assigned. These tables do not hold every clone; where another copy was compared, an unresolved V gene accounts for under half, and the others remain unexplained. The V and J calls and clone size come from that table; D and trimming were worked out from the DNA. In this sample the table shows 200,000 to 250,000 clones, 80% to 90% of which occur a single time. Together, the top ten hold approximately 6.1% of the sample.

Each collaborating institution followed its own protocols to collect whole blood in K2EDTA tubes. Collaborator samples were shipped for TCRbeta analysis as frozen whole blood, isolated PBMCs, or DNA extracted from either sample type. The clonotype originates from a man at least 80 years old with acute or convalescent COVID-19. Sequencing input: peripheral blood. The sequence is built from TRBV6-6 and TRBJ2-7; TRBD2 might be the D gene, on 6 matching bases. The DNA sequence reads TGTGCCAGCAGTCGAACCGCCAGGGCGGGAATGGACGAGCAGTACTTC. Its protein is CASSRTARAGMDEQYF.